The T cell receptor (beta chain) under discussion was sequenced for a study of identical twins. Notes on this clonotype: Its antigen is as yet unknown.

Trimming removed 7 bases at V and 1 base at J, with 16 bases between. This CDR3 spans 15 amino acids. Germline values: CDR1 ENHRY, CDR2 SYGVKD. Notes on the study in general: Surplus twin overlap in beta out-of-frame sequences was less pronounced. Modelling approaches yielded underestimates of out-of-frame TCR alpha sharing between monozygotic twins.

Each CDR3 protein gets one entry after TCRdb re-called the 5' RACE reads with MiXCR. The table lists about 790,000 distinct CDR3 sequences, 15% to 20% of them singletons. Separately, the same data were catalogued under a study of T cells expressing NK-cell markers. In that study: Within the sequenced cohort of eight donors, seven exhibited HCMV seropositivity and one was seronegative.

The chain links TRBV10-3 to TRBJ1-1; no firm D call. The receptor's source is a woman in her late teens or twenties in good health. The specimen sequenced was PBMCs. In DNA, the CDR3 is TGTGCCATCACTGACCCGGGCCAAGGGAACACTGAAGCTTTCTTT. Protein: CAITDPGQGNTEAFF.